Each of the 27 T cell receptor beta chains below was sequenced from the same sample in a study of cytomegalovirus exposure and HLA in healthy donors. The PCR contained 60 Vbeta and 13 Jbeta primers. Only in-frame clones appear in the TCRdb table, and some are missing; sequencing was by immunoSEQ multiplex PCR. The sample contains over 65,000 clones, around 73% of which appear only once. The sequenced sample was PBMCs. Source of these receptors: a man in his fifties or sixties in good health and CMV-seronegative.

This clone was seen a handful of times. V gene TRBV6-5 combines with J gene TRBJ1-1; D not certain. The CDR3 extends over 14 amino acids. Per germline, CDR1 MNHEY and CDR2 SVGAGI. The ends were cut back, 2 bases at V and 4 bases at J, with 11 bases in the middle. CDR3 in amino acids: CASSYDTEITEAFF. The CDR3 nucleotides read TGTGCCAGCAGTTACGATACAGAAATCACTGAAGCTTTCTTT.

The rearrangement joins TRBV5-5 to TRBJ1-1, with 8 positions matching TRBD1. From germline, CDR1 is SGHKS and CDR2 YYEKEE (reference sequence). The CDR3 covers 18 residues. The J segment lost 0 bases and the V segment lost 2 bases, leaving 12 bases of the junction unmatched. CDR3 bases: TGTGCCAGCAGCTTATGGCGGGCAGGGGGCTTGATGAACACTGAAGCTTTCTTT. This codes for CASSLWRAGGLMNTEAFF.

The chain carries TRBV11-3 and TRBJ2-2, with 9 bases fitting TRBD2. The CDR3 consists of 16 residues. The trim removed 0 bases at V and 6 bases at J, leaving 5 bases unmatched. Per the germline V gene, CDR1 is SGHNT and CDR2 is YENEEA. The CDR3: CASSLDSAGGPGELFF. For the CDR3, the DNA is TGTGCCAGCAGCTTAGATTCGGCGGGGGGGCCCGGGGAGCTGTTTTTT.

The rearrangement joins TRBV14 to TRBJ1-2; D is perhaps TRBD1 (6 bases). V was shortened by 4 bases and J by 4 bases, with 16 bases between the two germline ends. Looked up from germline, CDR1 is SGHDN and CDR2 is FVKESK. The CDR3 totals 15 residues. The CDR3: CASSPGTSVSYGYTF. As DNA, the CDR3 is TGTGCCAGCAGCCCCGGGACATCAGTCTCCTATGGCTACACCTTC.

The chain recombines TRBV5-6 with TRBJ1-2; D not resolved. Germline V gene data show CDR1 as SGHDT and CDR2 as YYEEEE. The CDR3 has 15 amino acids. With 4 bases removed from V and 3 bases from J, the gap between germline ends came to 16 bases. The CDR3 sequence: CASSRAGRMDYGYTF. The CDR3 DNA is TGTGCCAGCAGCAGAGCGGGGAGAATGGACTATGGCTACACCTTC. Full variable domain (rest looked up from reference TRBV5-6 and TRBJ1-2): DAGVTQSPTHLIKTRGQQVTLRCSPKSGHDTVSWYQQALGQGPQFIFQYYEEEERQRGNFPDRFSGHQFPNYSSELNVNALLLGDSALYLCASSRAGRMDYGYTFGSGTRLTVV.

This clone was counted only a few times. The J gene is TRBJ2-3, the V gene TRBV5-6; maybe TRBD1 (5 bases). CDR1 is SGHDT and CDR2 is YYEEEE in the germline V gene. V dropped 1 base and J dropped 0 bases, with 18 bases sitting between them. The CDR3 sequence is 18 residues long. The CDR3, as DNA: TGTGCCAGCAGCTTGAGAAACCGGGCCAGGGCTAGCACAGATACGCAGTATTTT. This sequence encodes CASSLRNRARASTDTQYF. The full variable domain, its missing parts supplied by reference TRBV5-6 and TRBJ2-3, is DAGVTQSPTHLIKTRGQQVTLRCSPKSGHDTVSWYQQALGQGPQFIFQYYEEEERQRGNFPDRFSGHQFPNYSSELNVNALLLGDSALYLCASSLRNRARASTDTQYFGPGTRLTVL.

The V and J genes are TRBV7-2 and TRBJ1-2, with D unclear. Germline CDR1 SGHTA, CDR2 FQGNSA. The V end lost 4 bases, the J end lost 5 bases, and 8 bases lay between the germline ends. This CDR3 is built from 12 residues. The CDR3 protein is CASSSGEYGYTF. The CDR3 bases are TGTGCCAGCAGCTCAGGTGAATATGGCTACACCTTC.

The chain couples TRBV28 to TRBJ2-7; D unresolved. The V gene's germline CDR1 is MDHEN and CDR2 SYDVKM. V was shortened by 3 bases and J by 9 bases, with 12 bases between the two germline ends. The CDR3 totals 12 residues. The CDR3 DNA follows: TGTGCCAGCAGTTTCTCGTTGGTCGGGCAGTACTTC. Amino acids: CASSFSLVGQYF.

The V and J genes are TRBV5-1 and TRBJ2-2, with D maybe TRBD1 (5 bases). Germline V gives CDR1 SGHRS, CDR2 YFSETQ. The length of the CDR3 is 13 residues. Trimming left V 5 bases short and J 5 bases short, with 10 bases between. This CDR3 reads CASREGATGELFF. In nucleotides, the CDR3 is TGCGCCAGCAGGGAAGGGGCAACCGGGGAGCTGTTTTTT.

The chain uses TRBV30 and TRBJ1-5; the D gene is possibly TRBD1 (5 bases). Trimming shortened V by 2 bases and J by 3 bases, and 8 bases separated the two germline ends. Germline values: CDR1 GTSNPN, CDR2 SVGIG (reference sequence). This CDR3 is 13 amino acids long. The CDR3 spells CAWSWTNNQPQHF. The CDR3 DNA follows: TGTGCCTGGAGTTGGACAAACAATCAGCCCCAGCATTTT.

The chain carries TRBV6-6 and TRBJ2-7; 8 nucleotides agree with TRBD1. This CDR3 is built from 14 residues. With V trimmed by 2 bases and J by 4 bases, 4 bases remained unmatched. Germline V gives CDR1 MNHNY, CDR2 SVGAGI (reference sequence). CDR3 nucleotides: TGTGCCAGCAGTTACCCGGGGACAGGTTACGAGCAGTACTTC. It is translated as CASSYPGTGYEQYF.

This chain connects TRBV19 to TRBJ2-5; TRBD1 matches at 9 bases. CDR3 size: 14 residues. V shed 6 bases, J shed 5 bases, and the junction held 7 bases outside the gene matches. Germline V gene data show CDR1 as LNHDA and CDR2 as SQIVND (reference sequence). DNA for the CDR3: TGTGCCAGTAGCAGGGGGACAGGGATGGAGACCCAGTACTTC. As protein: CASSRGTGMETQYF.

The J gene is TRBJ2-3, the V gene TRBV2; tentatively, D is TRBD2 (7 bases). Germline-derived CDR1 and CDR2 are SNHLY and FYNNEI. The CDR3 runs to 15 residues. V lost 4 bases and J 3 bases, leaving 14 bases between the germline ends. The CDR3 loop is CASSVAGGPTDTQYF. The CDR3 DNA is TGTGCCAGCAGTGTGGCCGGGGGGCCGACAGATACGCAGTATTTT.

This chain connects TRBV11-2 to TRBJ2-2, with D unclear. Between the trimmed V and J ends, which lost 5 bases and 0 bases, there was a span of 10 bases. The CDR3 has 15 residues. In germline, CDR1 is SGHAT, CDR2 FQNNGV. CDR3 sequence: CASSLDTPNTGELFF. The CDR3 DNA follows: TGTGCCAGCAGCCTTGACACGCCGAACACCGGGGAGCTGTTTTTT.

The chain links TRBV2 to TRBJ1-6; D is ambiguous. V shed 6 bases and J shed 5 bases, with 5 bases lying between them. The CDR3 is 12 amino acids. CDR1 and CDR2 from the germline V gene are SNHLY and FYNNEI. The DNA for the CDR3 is TGTGCCAGCAGCCAAAATAATTCACCCCTCCACTTT. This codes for CASSQNNSPLHF.

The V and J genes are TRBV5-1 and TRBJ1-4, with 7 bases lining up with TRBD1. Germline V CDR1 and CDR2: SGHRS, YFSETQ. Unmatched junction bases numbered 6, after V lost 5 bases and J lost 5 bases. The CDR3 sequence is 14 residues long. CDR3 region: CASRYGTANEKLFF. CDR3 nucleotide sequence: TGCGCCAGCAGGTATGGGACAGCCAATGAAAAACTGTTTTTT.

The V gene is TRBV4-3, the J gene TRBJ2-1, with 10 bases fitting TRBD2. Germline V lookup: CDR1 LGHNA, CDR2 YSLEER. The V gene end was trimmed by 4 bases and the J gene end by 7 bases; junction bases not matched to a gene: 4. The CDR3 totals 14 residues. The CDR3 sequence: CASSRAGGLNEQFF. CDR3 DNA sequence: TGCGCCAGCAGCCGAGCGGGGGGGCTTAATGAGCAGTTCTTC.

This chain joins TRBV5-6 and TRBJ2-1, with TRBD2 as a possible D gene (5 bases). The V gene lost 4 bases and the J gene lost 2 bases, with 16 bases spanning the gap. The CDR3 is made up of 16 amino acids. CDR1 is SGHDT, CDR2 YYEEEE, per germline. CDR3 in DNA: TGTGCCAGCAGCCCTTGGGCGGGCGCCACCTACAATGAGCAGTTCTTC. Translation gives CASSPWAGATYNEQFF.

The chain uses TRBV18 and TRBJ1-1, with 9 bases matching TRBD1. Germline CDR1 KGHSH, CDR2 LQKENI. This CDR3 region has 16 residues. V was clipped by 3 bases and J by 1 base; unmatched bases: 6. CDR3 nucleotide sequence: TGTGCCAGCTCACCTAACAGGGGGCGCAGGAACACTGAAGCTTTCTTT. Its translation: CASSPNRGRRNTEAFF.

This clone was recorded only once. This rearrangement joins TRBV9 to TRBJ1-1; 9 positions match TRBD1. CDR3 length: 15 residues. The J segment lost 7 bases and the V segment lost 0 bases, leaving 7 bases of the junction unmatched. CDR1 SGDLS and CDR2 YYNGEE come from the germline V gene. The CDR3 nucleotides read TGTGCCAGCAGCGTAGGGGGGACAGGGACGTATGAAGCTTTCTTT. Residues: CASSVGGTGTYEAFF. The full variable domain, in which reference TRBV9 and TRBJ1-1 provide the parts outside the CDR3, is DSGVTQTPKHLITATGQRVTLRCSPRSGDLSVYWYQQSLDQGLQFLIQYYNGEERAKGNILERFSAQQFPDLHSELNLSSLELGDSALYFCASSVGGTGTYEAFFGQGTRLTVV.

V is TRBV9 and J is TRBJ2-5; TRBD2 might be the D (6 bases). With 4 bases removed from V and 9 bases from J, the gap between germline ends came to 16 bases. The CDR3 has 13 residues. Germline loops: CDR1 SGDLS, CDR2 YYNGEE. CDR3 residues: CASSSRGDVAQYF. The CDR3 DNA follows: TGTGCCAGCAGCTCTCGCGGGGACGTGGCCCAGTACTTC. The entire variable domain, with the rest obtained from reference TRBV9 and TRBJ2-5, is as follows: DSGVTQTPKHLITATGQRVTLRCSPRSGDLSVYWYQQSLDQGLQFLIQYYNGEERAKGNILERFSAQQFPDLHSELNLSSLELGDSALYFCASSSRGDVAQYFGPGTRLLVL.

CDR3 DNA: TGTGCCAGCAGTAGTAGCGCGTACGAGCAGTACTTC. Its translation is CASSSSAYEQYF. This chain uses TRBV2 with TRBJ2-7; TRBD2 is a possible D gene (5 bases). Per germline, CDR1 SNHLY and CDR2 FYNNEI. Trimming cost V 5 bases and J 4 bases, with 9 bases left between them. The CDR3 length is 12 residues. Looking up the rest from reference TRBV2 and TRBJ2-7 gives the full variable domain: EPEVTQTPSHQVTQMGQEVILRCVPISNHLYFYWYRQILGQKVEFLVSFYNNEISEKSEIFDDQFSVERPDGSNFTLKIRSTKLEDSAMYFCASSSSAYEQYFGPGTRLTVT.

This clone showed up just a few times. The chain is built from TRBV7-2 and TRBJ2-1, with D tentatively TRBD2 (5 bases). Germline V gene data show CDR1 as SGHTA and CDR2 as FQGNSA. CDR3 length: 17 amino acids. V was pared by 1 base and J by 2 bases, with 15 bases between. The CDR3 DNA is TGTGCCAGCAGCTTAGTGAGGACTTCTAAGACCTACAATGAGCAGTTCTTC. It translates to CASSLVRTSKTYNEQFF. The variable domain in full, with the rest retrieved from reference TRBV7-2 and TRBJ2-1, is GAGVSQSPSNKVTEKGKDVELRCDPISGHTALYWYRQSLGQGLEFLIYFQGNSAPDKSGLPSDRFSAERTGGSVSTLTIQRTQQEDSAVYLCASSLVRTSKTYNEQFFGPGTRLTVL.

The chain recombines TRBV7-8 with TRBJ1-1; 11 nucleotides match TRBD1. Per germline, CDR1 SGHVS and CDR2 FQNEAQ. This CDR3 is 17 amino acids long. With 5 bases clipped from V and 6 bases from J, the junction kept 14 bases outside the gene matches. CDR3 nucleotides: TGTGCCAGCAGCCTCCCGGGACAGGGGGGATTTAGCGCTGAAGCTTTCTTT. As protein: CASSLPGQGGFSAEAFF.

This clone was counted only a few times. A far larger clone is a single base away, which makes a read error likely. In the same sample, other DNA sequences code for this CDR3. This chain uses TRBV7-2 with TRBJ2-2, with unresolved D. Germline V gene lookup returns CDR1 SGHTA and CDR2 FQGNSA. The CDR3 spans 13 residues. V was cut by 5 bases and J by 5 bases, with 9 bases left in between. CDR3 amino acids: CASSVTETGELFF. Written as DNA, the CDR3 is TGTGCCAGCAGCGTCACAGAGACCGGGGAGCTGTTTTTT.

The CDR3 DNA reads TGTGCCAGCAGCCATGGGACTTCCACAGATACGCAGTATTTT. This encodes CASSHGTSTDTQYF. The chain couples TRBV7-3 to TRBJ2-3, with D tentatively TRBD2 (6 bases). This CDR3 contains 14 residues. In germline, CDR1 is SGHTA, CDR2 FQGTGA. Trimming stripped 5 bases from V and 2 bases from J, with 11 bases between.

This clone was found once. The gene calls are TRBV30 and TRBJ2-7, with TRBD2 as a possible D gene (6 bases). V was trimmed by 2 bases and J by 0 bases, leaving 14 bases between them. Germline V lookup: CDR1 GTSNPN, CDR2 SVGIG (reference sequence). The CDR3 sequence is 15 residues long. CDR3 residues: CAWSTPGGFSYEQYF. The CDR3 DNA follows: TGTGCCTGGAGTACACCCGGGGGATTCTCCTACGAGCAGTACTTC. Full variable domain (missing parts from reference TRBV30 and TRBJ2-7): SQTIHQWPATLVQPVGSPLSLECTVEGTSNPNLYWYRQAAGRGLQLLFYSVGIGQISSEVPQNLSASRPQDRQFILSSKKLLLSDSGFYLCAWSTPGGFSYEQYFGPGTRLTVT.